This TCR beta chain comes out of a study of blood T cell repertoires in COVID-19. Study details: The analysed material was cDNA or gDNA that came from T cells, B-cell-depleted T cells, or PBMCs.

Germline CDR1 is MNHEY and CDR2 is SVGAGI. Losses at the gene ends were 7 bases for V and 7 bases for J; bases not matched to a gene: 10. The CDR3 consists of 15 residues. Generated by immunoSEQ multiplex PCR, the TCRdb table keeps only in-frame clones and is missing some. Of approximately 200,000 clones in the sample, about 95% are singletons; the top ten hold about 0.76%. Input material: peripheral blood. This sequence joins TRBV6-5 and TRBJ1-4, with 9 bases that match TRBD1. This sequence originates from a man younger than 45 with COVID-19, enrolled during active disease. The CDR3 nucleotides read TGTGCCAGCACCTATCGTGGGACAGGGCTTGAAAAACTGTTTTTT. Translation: CASTYRGTGLEKLFF.